This section outlines one T cell receptor (beta chain) sequence together with its context. Its matching antigen is unknown. An end of the junction does not agree with germline; a read error may underlie this. The data are from a study of T cells in Graves' hyperthyroidism and ophthalmopathy. In the study overall: Upon initial diagnosis and before any treatment, peripheral blood was collected. Overall study results and limits: Model-based prediction identified ophthalmopathy a median 6.5 months prior to its onset. Ophthalmopathy and stable hyperthyroidism were told apart by a 13 V-J model.

The diagnoses drew upon clinical symptoms, serum thyroxine and TRAb, thyroid ultrasound and orbital computed tomography. CDR1 MDHEN and CDR2 SYDVKM come from the germline V gene. This CDR3 is 14 amino acids long. Amplification of TCR beta CDR3 regions was performed using RNA transcripts as template. Researchers ran a first-round RT-PCR on the TCR CDR3 using the HTBI primer set. MiXCR, run by TCRdb on the multiplex PCR reads, gives a single entry per CDR3 protein. The sample comprises around 340,000 distinct CDR3 sequences, approximately 14% of which are singletons, and approximately 25% rests with the top ten.

This chain connects TRBV28 to TRBJ2-5; the match to TRBD2 covers 8 bases. The receptor comes from a woman aged 25 to 39 with Graves' hyperthyroidism. Sample: blood. CDR3 sequence: CASASSGQQATQYF. The CDR3 coding sequence is TGTGCCAGCGCGTCTAGCGGGCAACAAGCGACCCAGTACTTC.